This T cell receptor beta chain came from a study of CD4 T cells in relation to SARS-CoV-2 and coronaviruses. Across the study: ViraFEST: roughly ten-day antigen culture of PBMCs, then TCR beta CDR3 sequencing. The HLA restriction of the shared crossreactive spike epitopes was mapped. Findings and caveats of the study: Samples before the pandemic and after infection were not matched within any donor.

Regarding this clone: Its specificity is not known.

This CDR3 has 11 amino acids. Trimming shortened V by 6 bases and J by 12 bases, and 17 bases separated the two germline ends. CDR1 is DFQATT, CDR2 SNEGSKA, per germline (reference sequence). CD4+ T cells from unexposed donors were obtained before the COVID-19 pandemic (2011-2018). After less than 11 days of culture, CD4+ T cells were isolated. Cells permitting, SARS-CoV-2 S/N and four cold-coronavirus spikes were tested on unexposed-donor CD4+ T cells. Some clones are missing from TCRdb's copy, which holds only in-frame ones; the method was immunoSEQ multiplex PCR. The repertoire holds tens of thousands of clones, with about three quarters as singletons.

The source material was CD4+ T cells from PBMCs, cultured in vitro. The clonotype comes from a human donor in good health. The V call is TRBV20-1, the J call TRBJ1-1; TRBD1 might be the D (5 bases). The CDR3 spells CSAPRSQGTFF. The CDR3 DNA reads as TGCAGTGCACCCCGATCCCAGGGAACTTTCTTT.